This T cell receptor beta chain was captured in a study of PD-1 blockade in classical Hodgkin lymphoma. At the level of the study: Each patient was given nivolumab 3 mg/kg through a vein every 2 weeks. Points from the study as a whole: It was among complete responders that baseline diversity resembled that of newly diagnosed patients.

Trimming shortened V by 5 bases and J by 3 bases, and 17 bases separated the two germline ends. Germline CDR1 MNHEY, CDR2 SMNVEV (reference sequence). The CDR3 is 15 residues long. Concerning this clone: Its antigen is unidentified.

Every single patient, without exception, relapsed after autologous stem cell transplantation, and brentuximab vedotin exposure varied. Produced via immunoSEQ multiplex PCR; TCRdb's table is partial and in-frame only. The sample carries about 76,000 clones, roughly 90% recorded once. The receptor was derived from a human donor with classical Hodgkin lymphoma. Specimen: peripheral blood mononuclear cells (PBMCs), collected at baseline. The gene calls are TRBV27 and TRBJ2-7; D perhaps matches TRBD2 (6 bases). The CDR3 region is CASSPRGGSGYEQYF. CDR3 coding DNA: TGTGCCAGCAGTCCCCGAGGAGGGTCGGGCTACGAGCAGTACTTC.